Below are 7 T cell receptor beta chains sequenced from a single sample in a study of multiple sclerosis patients with progressive multifocal leukoencephalopathy. Clones were read by immunoSEQ multiplex PCR, and TCRdb kept only the in-frame ones, dropping some. The table lists roughly 30,000 clones, approximately 90% of them singletons. Time point reported: time of PML onset. The sequencing here drew on PBMCs, taken from a patient treated with natalizumab. The source of these receptors is a woman in her thirties or forties with progressive multifocal leukoencephalopathy.

In DNA, the CDR3 is TGTGCCAGTAAGGGACAGGAGAGGGGGAATGAGCAGTTCTTC. Translation gives CASKGQERGNEQFF. This chain uses TRBV19 with TRBJ2-1; 8 nucleotides line up with TRBD1. Germline CDR1 reads LNHDA; CDR2 reads SQIVND (reference sequence). This CDR3 region has 14 residues. Germline trimming cut 7 bases from V and 7 bases from J; bases unmatched to any gene: 9.

The genes are TRBV10-3 and TRBJ2-5; D is unclear. The CDR3 runs to 12 residues. Trimming removed 0 bases at V and 5 bases at J, with 4 bases between. Germline V gene data show CDR1 as ENHRY and CDR2 as SYGVKD. CDR3 bases: TGTGCCATCAGTGAGTCCCGGGAGACCCAGTACTTC. This encodes CAISESRETQYF.

The chain carries TRBV4-3 and TRBJ1-4; maybe TRBD1 (6 bases). Germline CDR1 is LGHNA and CDR2 is YSLEER. The CDR3 is made up of 13 amino acids. V gave up 0 bases and J gave up 8 bases, with 7 bases separating them. The CDR3 region has the DNA TGCGCCAGCAGCCAAGAGGGGGGCGAAAAACTGTTTTTT. Its protein product is CASSQEGGEKLFF.

This chain links TRBV9 with TRBJ2-1, with D possibly TRBD2 on 5 matching bases. V was clipped by 0 bases and J by 9 bases, with 13 bases between them. The length of the CDR3 is 14 residues. The germline V gene encodes CDR1 SGDLS and CDR2 YYNGEE. This chain's CDR3 is CASSVARGNAEQFF. DNA of the CDR3: TGTGCCAGCAGCGTAGCACGGGGAAATGCTGAGCAGTTCTTC.

V gene TRBV6-5 combines with J gene TRBJ1-2, with TRBD1 as a possible D gene (6 bases). CDR1 MNHEY and CDR2 SVGAGI come from the germline V gene. V was shortened by 5 bases and J by 0 bases, with 13 bases between the two germline ends. This CDR3 contains 15 residues. The CDR3 spells CASSTQGRANYGYTF. CDR3 in DNA: TGTGCCAGCAGTACACAGGGACGGGCTAACTATGGCTACACCTTC.

On this clone itself: A junction boundary mismatches the germline segment, possibly from a read error. This rearrangement joins TRBV7-7 to TRBJ2-2, with TRBD2 matching 10 bases. The CDR3 length is 16 residues. The germline gives CDR1 SSHAT, CDR2 FNYEAQ (reference sequence). The CDR3: CASSLGLAGAVRELFF. Written as DNA, the CDR3 is TGTGCTAGCAGCTTAGGGCTAGCGGGGGCAGTCCGGGAGCTGTTTTTT.

This chain joins TRBV6-6 and TRBJ1-2, with unresolved D. CDR1 and CDR2 from the germline V gene are MNHNY and SVGAGI (reference sequence). The CDR3 runs 16 residues. V dropped 2 bases and J dropped 4 bases, with 17 bases sitting between them. CDR3 nucleotide sequence: TGTGCCAGCAGTTACGAAAGAAGGGCAATGACCTATGGCTACACCTTC. Its protein product is CASSYERRAMTYGYTF.